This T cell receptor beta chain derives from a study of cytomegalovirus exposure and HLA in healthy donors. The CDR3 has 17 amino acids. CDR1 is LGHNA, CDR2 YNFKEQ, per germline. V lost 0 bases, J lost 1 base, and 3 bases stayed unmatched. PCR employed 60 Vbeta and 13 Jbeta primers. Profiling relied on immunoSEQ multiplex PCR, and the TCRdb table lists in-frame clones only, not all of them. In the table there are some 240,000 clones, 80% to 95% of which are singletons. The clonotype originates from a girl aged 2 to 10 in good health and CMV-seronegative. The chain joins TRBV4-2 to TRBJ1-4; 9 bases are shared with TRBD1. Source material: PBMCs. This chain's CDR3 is CASSQEDRGVTNEKLFF. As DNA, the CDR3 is TGTGCCAGCAGCCAAGAAGACAGGGGGGTAACTAATGAAAAACTGTTTTTT.